Shown below are 27 T cell receptor beta chains from a single sample sequenced in a study of metastatic and nonmetastatic thyroid tumors (dated by TCRdb to between 2020 and 2021). Library construction relied on PCR. TCRdb lists the instrument as Illumina HiSeq 4000. TCRdb ran its own pipeline on the public reads, namely fastp trimming at Q25 and MiXCR clone calling, and kept in-frame beta chains. Present in this sample are under 25,000 clones, 20% to 25% of which were seen just once. The leading ten clones occupy about 8.1% of the sample. None of the patients had been given any treatment before thyroid surgery. Sequencing used adjacent normal tissue. The receptor set was obtained from a female donor with papillary thyroid cancer or a benign thyroid nodule (not recorded which). Some clones in this sample may be carry-over from other donors' samples.

The rearrangement joins TRBV20-1 to TRBJ1-4; tentatively, D is TRBD1 (6 bases). Trimming took off 0 bases at V and 6 bases at J, with 11 bases between the two ends. The CDR3 spans 14 residues. Germline values: CDR1 DFQATT, CDR2 SNEGSKA (reference sequence). In DNA form, the CDR3 reads TGCAGTGCTAGAGATAAGGACAGCTATGAAAAACTGTTTTTT. It is translated as CSARDKDSYEKLFF.

This clone was found many times. The CDR3 region is CASSVDSEDGYTF. The CDR3, as DNA: TGTGCCAGCAGCGTAGACTCGGAGGATGGCTACACCTTC. The chain couples TRBV9 to TRBJ1-2; no clear D. V was trimmed by 0 bases and J by 6 bases, leaving 9 bases between them. This CDR3 region has 13 residues. Germline V CDR1 and CDR2: SGDLS, YYNGEE.

The table lists this clone with many counts. The chain couples TRBV14 to TRBJ2-1; perhaps TRBD2 as D (6 bases). This CDR3 comprises 12 residues. The ends were cut back, 1 base at V and 8 bases at J, with 6 bases in the middle. CDR1 and CDR2 (germline): SGHDN, FVKESK. The CDR3 is CASSQGEDEQFF. Here the CDR3 DNA reads TGTGCCAGCAGCCAAGGGGAGGATGAGCAGTTCTTC.

This clone was observed many times. The rearrangement links TRBV15 to TRBJ2-5; TRBD1 matches at 9 bases. CDR1 is LNHNV, CDR2 YYDKDF, per germline (reference sequence). Trimming took 3 bases from V and 5 from J; bases not matched to a gene: 7. The CDR3 sequence is 15 residues long. CDR3 protein: CATSRPGQGSETQYF. The CDR3, as DNA: TGTGCCACCAGCAGGCCGGGACAGGGATCGGAGACCCAGTACTTC.

This clone was recorded once. The chain links TRBV11-2 to TRBJ2-7, with 12 bases fitting TRBD2. The CDR3 consists of 16 residues. V lost 3 bases and J lost 0; bases outside the gene matches: 3. From germline, CDR1 is SGHAT and CDR2 FQNNGV. CDR3 sequence reads: CASSLTSGSTSYEQYF. DNA of the CDR3: TGTGCCAGCAGCTTGACTAGCGGGAGTACCTCCTACGAGCAGTACTTC. Supplemented by reference TRBV11-2 and TRBJ2-7, the full variable domain reads EAGVAQSPRYKIIEKRQSVAFWCNPISGHATLYWYQQILGQGPKLLIQFQNNGVVDDSQLPKDRFSAERLKGVDSTLKIQPAKLEDSAVYLCASSLTSGSTSYEQYFGPGTRLTVT.

In the case of this clone: One junction end disagrees with the germline gene, perhaps due to a read error. The chain has TRBV6-1 and TRBJ2-3; maybe TRBD2 (5 bases). The CDR3 runs 13 residues. Germline V gene sequence: CDR1 MNHNS, CDR2 SASEGT. CDR3 sequence: CATLTIGADTHYF. The CDR3 nucleotides are TGTGCCACCCTAACTATCGGAGCGGATACGCATTATTTT.

The chain uses TRBV6-2 or TRBV6-3 and TRBJ2-7, with 7 bases fitting TRBD1. The CDR3 sequence is 13 residues long. The germline gives CDR1 MNHEY, CDR2 SVGEGT. V gave up 4 bases and J gave up 2 bases; unmatched junction bases: 2. CDR3 DNA sequence: TGTGCCAGCAGTTTCGGACAGGCCTACGAGCAGTACTTC. Its protein product is CASSFGQAYEQYF.

This clone was observed a single time. This rearrangement joins TRBV5-1 to TRBJ2-7, with 13 bases that match TRBD2. Unmatched junction bases numbered 7, after V lost 2 bases and J lost 5 bases. The CDR3 length is 16 residues. Germline CDR1 reads SGHRS; CDR2 reads YFSETQ. The CDR3 spells CASSLSTGTSGNEQYF. The CDR3 bases are TGCGCCAGCAGCTTAAGCACCGGGACTAGCGGGAACGAGCAGTACTTC.

This clone showed up many times. This chain uses TRBV7-9 with TRBJ1-5; no clear D. Trimming left V 1 base short and J 7 bases short, with 5 bases between. The CDR3 length is 12 residues. Germline CDR1 reads SEHNR; CDR2 reads FQNEAQ (reference sequence). The CDR3 protein is CASSLDRQPQHF. The CDR3 nucleotides are TGTGCCAGCAGCTTAGATAGGCAGCCCCAGCATTTT.

CDR3 amino acids: CSAPDRIIYEQYF. CDR3 bases: TGCAGTGCTCCGGACAGGATTATCTACGAGCAGTACTTC. V gene TRBV20-1 combines with J gene TRBJ2-7; 7 nucleotides align to TRBD1. V dropped 5 bases and J dropped 3; count of bases not matched to a gene: 7. The germline CDR1 and CDR2 sequences are DFQATT and SNEGSKA (reference sequence). CDR3 size: 13 residues.

The sample holds a few counts of this clone. The chain couples TRBV28 to TRBJ2-7; D remains ambiguous. This CDR3 region has 14 residues. Trimming removed 2 bases at V and 3 bases at J, with 11 bases between. In germline, CDR1 is MDHEN, CDR2 SYDVKM. DNA for the CDR3: TGTGCCAGCAGTTTAATGCAGGTCGGCTACGAGCAGTACTTC. Translating gives CASSLMQVGYEQYF.

By proportion, this clone is medium-sized (0.01 to 0.1%). The chain couples TRBV7-6 to TRBJ2-3; D call uncertain. Germline-derived CDR1 and CDR2 are SGHVS and FNYEAQ. The CDR3 is made up of 13 amino acids. Trimming left V 0 bases short and J 5 bases short, with 6 bases between. The CDR3 sequence: CASSLAAIDTQYF. Here the CDR3 DNA reads TGTGCCAGCAGCTTAGCCGCAATAGATACGCAGTATTTT.

This clone was observed many times. V usage is TRBV5-4 and J usage is TRBJ2-1; 9 bases are shared with TRBD2. The junction had 12 bases not matched to a gene; V was cut back by 4 bases and J by 10 bases. Germline loops: CDR1 SGHNT, CDR2 YYREEE (reference sequence). The CDR3 extends over 15 amino acids. The CDR3 reads CASSPPGTSPWEQFF. The CDR3, as DNA: TGTGCCAGCAGCCCCCCCGGGACTAGCCCCTGGGAGCAGTTCTTC.

J is TRBJ2-1 and V is TRBV11-2; D gene unclear. CDR1 and CDR2 (germline): SGHAT, FQNNGV. Trimming removed 5 bases at V and 6 bases at J, with 20 bases between. The CDR3 runs 16 residues. CDR3 nucleotides: TGTGCCAGCAGCCACCGGGCTCCCACTGGGGTCAATGAGCAGTTCTTC. Translation gives CASSHRAPTGVNEQFF.

On this clone: Without the conserved terminal phenylalanine or tryptophan, this CDR3 likely stems from a read error. V is TRBV7-9 and J is TRBJ2-7; D is possibly TRBD2 (5 bases). The CDR3 length is 15 residues. Germline V CDR1 and CDR2: SEHNR, FQNEAQ (reference sequence). CDR3 DNA sequence: TGTGCCGGCAGCTTAGGTAGCGTGGATATCTACGAGCAGTACCTC. This codes for CAGSLGSVDIYEQYL.

The sample holds many counts of this clone. The chain employs TRBV7-6 and TRBJ2-3; tentatively, D is TRBD1 (5 bases). The CDR3 is 11 residues long. Germline CDR1 and CDR2: SGHVS and FNYEAQ. Trimming removed 5 bases from V and 5 bases from J, with 5 bases in between. In DNA, the CDR3 is TGTGCCAGCAGCCAGGGAGATACGCAGTATTTT. Its protein product is CASSQGDTQYF.

The chain joins TRBV20-1 to TRBJ1-5; D is undetermined. This CDR3 comprises 17 residues. Germline V lookup: CDR1 DFQATT, CDR2 SNEGSKA (reference sequence). V shed 7 bases and J shed 0 bases, with 22 bases lying between them. The CDR3 spells CSVIGPHPSYSNQPQHF. The CDR3 DNA sequence: TGCAGTGTTATAGGGCCCCACCCAAGTTATAGCAATCAGCCCCAGCATTTT.

The CDR3 DNA sequence: TGTGCCAGCAGCCCCAGCGGTGCGGGAGTTGGGGCCAACGTCCTGACTTTC. This encodes CASSPSGAGVGANVLTF. The chain employs TRBV6-1 and TRBJ2-6; 7 nucleotides line up with TRBD2. Germline V gene sequence: CDR1 MNHNS, CDR2 SASEGT. The CDR3 spans 17 residues. Unmatched junction bases numbered 11, after V lost 6 bases and J lost 3 bases.

This clone is labeled as medium-sized (0.01 to 0.1%). V gene TRBV7-2 combines with J gene TRBJ2-7; D uncertain. CDR1 SGHTA and CDR2 FQGNSA come from the germline V gene. Trimming took off 5 bases at V and 4 bases at J, with 6 bases between the two ends. The CDR3 has 11 residues. Here the CDR3 reads CASSARYEQYF. CDR3 DNA: TGTGCCAGCAGCGCCCGTTACGAGCAGTACTTC.

Many counts were recorded for this clone. The chain has TRBV4-3 and TRBJ1-6; the D is unclear. This CDR3 is built from 15 residues. V dropped 0 bases and J dropped 10 bases, with 13 bases sitting between them. Germline CDR1 LGHNA, CDR2 YSLEER. The CDR3 region has the DNA TGCGCCAGCAGCCAAGATTCGACTGTGGGGTCACCCCTCCACTTT. Translated: CASSQDSTVGSPLHF.

This clone was observed a handful of times. The chain recombines TRBV12-3 or TRBV12-4 with TRBJ2-5; perhaps D is TRBD1 or TRBD2 (5 bases each). The CDR3 has 15 residues. Trimming left V 1 base short and J 7 bases short, with 16 bases between. This CDR3 is CASSLGPALGPTQYF. DNA for the CDR3: TGTGCCAGCAGTTTAGGTCCGGCATTGGGACCGACCCAGTACTTC.

This clone was seen ten or more times. The chain joins TRBV28 to TRBJ2-7; 16 positions agree with TRBD2. This CDR3 has 18 amino acids. J lost 0 bases, V lost 3 bases, and 5 bases had no gene match. Germline CDR1 and CDR2: MDHEN and SYDVKM. For the CDR3, the DNA is TGTGCCAGCAGTTTGGGACTAGCGGGAGGGCCGGGCTCCTACGAGCAGTACTTC. As protein: CASSLGLAGGPGSYEQYF.

This clone was seen at least ten times. Other DNA sequences in this sample translate to the same CDR3. The chain joins TRBV11-2 to TRBJ2-5; D uncertain. This CDR3 spans 14 amino acids. Between the trimmed V and J ends, which lost 3 bases and 6 bases, there was a span of 14 bases. From germline, CDR1 is SGHAT and CDR2 FQNNGV. CDR3 DNA: TGTGCCAGCAGCTTGACACCGGGTTTGAAGACCCAGTACTTC. Amino acid sequence: CASSLTPGLKTQYF. The entire variable domain, with the rest obtained from reference TRBV11-2 and TRBJ2-5, is as follows: EAGVAQSPRYKIIEKRQSVAFWCNPISGHATLYWYQQILGQGPKLLIQFQNNGVVDDSQLPKDRFSAERLKGVDSTLKIQPAKLEDSAVYLCASSLTPGLKTQYFGPGTRLLVL.

V gene TRBV20-1 combines with J gene TRBJ2-4; D is unclear. The CDR3 runs to 14 residues. Between the trimmed V and J ends, which lost 5 bases and 8 bases, there was a span of 19 bases. Per germline, CDR1 DFQATT and CDR2 SNEGSKA (reference sequence). CDR3 in DNA: TGCAGTGCTCCCAACTACAAAAAAAGGGACATTCAGTACTTC. Translating gives CSAPNYKKRDIQYF.

This clone was recorded at least ten times. The V call is TRBV5-5, the J call TRBJ2-3; 10 bases match TRBD1. After removal of 4 bases from V and 0 bases from J, the junction contained 5 bases not matched to a gene. This CDR3 region has 16 residues. The germline CDR1 and CDR2 sequences are SGHKS and YYEKEE (reference sequence). The CDR3 region has the DNA TGTGCCAGCAGCACCCGACAGGGGGCGAGCACAGATACGCAGTATTTT. Protein sequence: CASSTRQGASTDTQYF.

This clone was found a few times. The genes are TRBV28 and TRBJ2-1, with 9 nucleotides matching TRBD2. This CDR3 comprises 17 residues. The germline CDR1 and CDR2 sequences are MDHEN and SYDVKM. V was clipped by 1 base and J by 5 bases; unmatched bases: 9. CDR3 sequence: CASSLYRASGDDNEQFF. The CDR3 nucleotides are TGTGCCAGCAGTTTATACCGGGCTAGCGGGGATGACAATGAGCAGTTCTTC.

The chain combines TRBV18 with TRBJ2-7, with TRBD2 matching 10 bases. V lost 1 base, J lost 4 bases, and 1 base stayed unmatched. From germline, CDR1 is KGHSH and CDR2 LQKENI. The CDR3 loop spans 14 amino acids. The CDR3 region has the DNA TGTGCCAGCTCACCACAGCGGGAGGGGTACGAGCAGTACTTC. This encodes CASSPQREGYEQYF.